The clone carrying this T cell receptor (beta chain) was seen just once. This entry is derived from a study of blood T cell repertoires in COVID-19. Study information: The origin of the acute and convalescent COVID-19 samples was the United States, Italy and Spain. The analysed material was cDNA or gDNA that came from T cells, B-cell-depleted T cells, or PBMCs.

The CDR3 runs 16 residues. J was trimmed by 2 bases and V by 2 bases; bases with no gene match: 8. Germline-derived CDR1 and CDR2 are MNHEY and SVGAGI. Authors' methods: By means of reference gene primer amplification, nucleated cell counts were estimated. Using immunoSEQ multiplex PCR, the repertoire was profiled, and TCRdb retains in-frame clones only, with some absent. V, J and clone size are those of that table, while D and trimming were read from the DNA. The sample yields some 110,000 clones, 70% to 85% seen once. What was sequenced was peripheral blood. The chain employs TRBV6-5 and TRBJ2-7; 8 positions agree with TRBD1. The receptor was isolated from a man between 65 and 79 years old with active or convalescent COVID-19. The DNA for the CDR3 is TGTGCCAGCAGTTACACCGGGACAGGTAAAACCTACGAGCAGTACTTC. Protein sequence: CASSYTGTGKTYEQYF.